The 16 T cell receptor beta chains below were found in one sample sequenced in a study of T cells in Graves' hyperthyroidism and ophthalmopathy (dated by TCRdb to about 2019). Library creation used multiplex PCR. Sequenced using an Illumina HiSeq 2000. The TCR beta CDR3 regions were amplified from the RNA transcripts. The TCR CDR3 was subjected to a first round of RT-PCR using the HTBI primer set and the Qiagen OneStep RT-PCR kit. Clones were called with MiXCR by TCRdb after fastp trimmed the public reads at Q25, and only in-frame beta chains were retained. For every CDR3 protein sequence, its rows merge into one entry that carries the most common genes and DNA. In this sample the table shows 300,000 to 350,000 distinct CDR3 sequences, about 18% of which occur a single time. The ten biggest clones cover 45% to 50% of the sample. Sequenced sample: blood. The origin of the receptors is a woman aged 45 to 65 with Graves' hyperthyroidism.

This rearrangement joins TRBV5-1 to TRBJ2-3; TRBD2 aligns across 10 bases. This CDR3 is built from 16 residues. Germline assignment: CDR1 SGHRS and CDR2 YFSETQ. V shed 2 bases, J shed 5 bases, and the junction held 8 bases outside the gene matches. CDR3 sequence: CASSLGAGGPGDTQYF. CDR3 nucleotides: TGCGCCAGCAGCTTAGGAGCGGGAGGGCCCGGAGATACGCAGTATTTT. The entire variable domain, with the rest obtained from reference TRBV5-1 and TRBJ2-3, is as follows: KAGVTQTPRYLIKTRGQQVTLSCSPISGHRSVSWYQQTPGQGLQFLFEYFSETQRNKGNFPGRFSGRQFSNSRSEMNVSTLELGDSALYLCASSLGAGGPGDTQYFGPGTRLTVL.

This clonotype has a handful of counts. The chain joins TRBV10-3 to TRBJ2-1, with 11 bases identical to TRBD2. CDR1 is ENHRY, CDR2 SYGVKD, per germline. The CDR3 length is 16 residues. With V trimmed by 0 bases and J by 2 bases, 0 bases remained unmatched. The CDR3 here is CAISESSGRAYNEQFF. DNA for the CDR3: TGTGCCATCAGTGAGTCTAGCGGGAGGGCCTACAATGAGCAGTTCTTC.

This clonotype has a count of ten or more. V and J are TRBV12-3 or TRBV12-4 and TRBJ2-1, with D tentatively TRBD1 or TRBD2 (5 bases each). The CDR3 extends over 14 amino acids. V was cut by 6 bases and J by 6 bases, with 15 bases left in between. The CDR3 nucleotides are TGTGCCAGCAGCCCCCCGTCTGGGGGCAATGAGCAGTTCTTC. Translated, it gives CASSPPSGGNEQFF.

This chain connects TRBV5-1 to TRBJ2-3, with TRBD2 matching over 11 bases. The germline V gene encodes CDR1 SGHRS and CDR2 YFSETQ. V gave up 3 bases and J gave up 6 bases; unmatched junction bases: 9. This CDR3 spans 16 amino acids. CDR3 sequence reads: CASSSVAGGPVDTQYF. CDR3 DNA: TGCGCCAGCAGCTCCGTAGCGGGGGGGCCAGTGGATACGCAGTATTTT.

The DNA of the CDR3 is TGCGCCAGCAGCCAACCACTAGCGGGGGGGCCATTGGACACCGGGGAGCTGTTTTTT. Translating it yields CASSQPLAGGPLDTGELFF. The chain carries TRBV4-1 and TRBJ2-2, with 13 positions matching TRBD2. V was clipped by 2 bases and J by 3 bases; unmatched bases: 9. Germline values: CDR1 MGHRA, CDR2 YSYEKL. CDR3 length equals 19 residues.

This clonotype was seen ten or more times. The chain employs TRBV30 and TRBJ2-2, with no clear D. Germline V gene lookup returns CDR1 GTSNPN and CDR2 SVGIG (reference sequence). Trimming stripped 0 bases from V and 6 bases from J, with 5 bases between. CDR3 length: 12 amino acids. In DNA, the CDR3 is TGTGCCTGGAGTGTCTCCTCCGGGGAGCTGTTTTTT. This gives the protein CAWSVSSGELFF.

This clonotype was observed once. This may arise from a read error, as a much more abundant clone is one base away. The conserved phenylalanine or tryptophan normally closing the CDR3 is absent here, so this likely arose from a read error. CDR3 protein: CASSELPGGTEAFL. CDR3 sequence (DNA): TGCGCCAGCAGTGAGTTGCCAGGAGGTACTGAAGCTTTCCTT. The rearrangement links TRBV10-1 to TRBJ1-1; D unclear. The CDR3 extends over 14 amino acids. Germline loops: CDR1 WNHNN, CDR2 SYGVQD (reference sequence). Trimming shortened V by 1 base and J by 5 bases, and 11 bases separated the two germline ends.

This clonotype was counted many times. The genes are TRBV5-1 and TRBJ1-1; TRBD1 might be the D (5 bases). The length of the CDR3 is 13 residues. The ends were cut back, 0 bases at V and 7 bases at J, with 10 bases in the middle. Per germline, CDR1 SGHRS and CDR2 YFSETQ. This chain's CDR3 is CASSLGGSDEAFF. In DNA form, the CDR3 reads TGCGCCAGCAGCTTGGGGGGGTCAGATGAAGCTTTCTTT.

This clonotype was counted only a few times. The V gene is TRBV3-1, the J gene TRBJ2-3; 12 nucleotides align to TRBD2. Germline CDR1 is LGHDT and CDR2 is YNNKEL (reference sequence). The CDR3 is made up of 17 amino acids. With V trimmed by 2 bases and J by 4 bases, 7 bases remained unmatched. This CDR3 is CASSQTSGGSYADTQYF. CDR3 in DNA: TGTGCCAGCAGCCAAACTAGCGGGGGGTCTTATGCAGATACGCAGTATTTT.

This clonotype was seen ten or more times. The chain recombines TRBV11-3 with TRBJ2-1; D gene ambiguous. The germline CDR1 and CDR2 sequences are SGHNT and YENEEA. V gave up 1 base and J gave up 8 bases, with 9 bases separating them. The CDR3 is 13 amino acids. The CDR3 nucleotides are TGTGCCAGCAGCTTAGCGGAGAAAGATGAGCAGTTCTTC. Translating gives CASSLAEKDEQFF. The entire variable domain, with the rest obtained from reference TRBV11-3 and TRBJ2-1, is as follows: EAGVVQSPRYKIIEKKQPVAFWCNPISGHNTLYWYLQNLGQGPELLIRYENEEAVDDSQLPKDRFSAERLKGVDSTLKIQPAELGDSAVYLCASSLAEKDEQFFGPGTRLTVL.

V is TRBV7-2 and J is TRBJ1-3, with a weak D call TRBD1 (5 bases). Germline assignment: CDR1 SGHTA and CDR2 FQGNSA. The CDR3 sequence is 16 residues long. V was clipped by 5 bases and J by 0 bases, with 14 bases between them. This CDR3 is CASSIRDSRSGNTIYF. The CDR3 DNA reads as TGTGCCAGCAGCATACGGGACTCCCGCTCTGGAAACACCATATATTTT.

V is TRBV6-2 or TRBV6-3 and J is TRBJ1-2; no definite D call. From germline, CDR1 is MNHEY and CDR2 SVGEGT. Trimming pared 7 bases from V and 0 bases from J, leaving 21 bases between. This CDR3 has 17 amino acids. The chain's CDR3 is CASKVEVGPLANYGYTF. Written as DNA, the CDR3 is TGTGCCAGCAAGGTTGAAGTCGGACCCCTCGCTAACTATGGCTACACCTTC.

This clonotype was seen a handful of times. A read error may be the cause here, since a much bigger clone is one base away. This rearrangement joins TRBV2 to TRBJ2-4; the D gene could be TRBD1 or TRBD2 (6 bases each). The CDR3 runs to 15 residues. Per germline, CDR1 SNHLY and CDR2 FYNNEI. The DNA for the CDR3 is TGTGCCAGCACGGAGGGGGGATTCTCGAAAAACATTCGGTACTTC. Translating gives CASTEGGFSKNIRYF.

In its sample, this clonotype was seen a few times. The chain recombines TRBV20-1 with TRBJ2-5; TRBD2 agrees at 10 bases. V lost 3 bases and J lost 4; bases outside the gene matches: 5. The CDR3 extends over 14 amino acids. Germline V gene data show CDR1 as DFQATT and CDR2 as SNEGSKA (reference sequence). CDR3 loop: CSARLTSGAETQYF. The CDR3 DNA follows: TGCAGTGCTAGGCTTACTAGCGGGGCAGAGACCCAGTACTTC.

Only a few counts were recorded for this clonotype. V is TRBV3-1 and J is TRBJ2-1, with TRBD2 identical over 9 bases. Germline loops: CDR1 LGHDT, CDR2 YNNKEL (reference sequence). CDR3 size: 19 residues. V was clipped by 4 bases and J by 4 bases; unmatched bases: 17. The CDR3 is CASSPGLAPRQGGYNEQFF. DNA of the CDR3: TGTGCCAGCAGCCCCGGACTAGCGCCCCGGCAGGGCGGGTACAATGAGCAGTTCTTC.

This clonotype has just a few counts. The rearrangement links TRBV9 to TRBJ1-4; 9 bases line up with TRBD1. This CDR3 is built from 15 residues. Germline V CDR1 and CDR2: SGDLS, YYNGEE. The J segment lost 5 bases and the V segment lost 2 bases, leaving 4 bases of the junction unmatched. The CDR3 sequence: CASSVAGTGNEKLFF. The CDR3 DNA follows: TGTGCCAGCAGCGTTGCCGGGACAGGGAATGAAAAACTGTTTTTT.